This T cell receptor beta chain derives from a study of spatial heterogeneity in lung cancer. Study information: Raw sequencing reads included, on average, more than 9.5 appearances of each unique TCR and UMI combination.

TCRdb reanalysed the 5' RACE reads using MiXCR and keeps one entry per CDR3 protein. The sample has 9,000 to 13,000 distinct CDR3 sequences, 7.5% to 9% seen once. Findings and limits, study-wide: Estimation of coverage gave values of approximately 7.1% for alpha and 13% for beta chains in tumor T cells. Tracking of tumor mutation counts was seen in expanded intratumoral alpha and beta TCR counts.

This clonotype was seen many times. Its antigen remains unknown. The time point was: sample taken at primary tumor resection. Sequencing of whole RNA from tumor, nontumor lung or frozen PBMC involved no sorting. This specimen consisted of lung tumor tissue, obtained at surgery. The TCR was taken from a female donor with early-stage non-small cell lung cancer.

The chain's CDR3 is CASSRQSATNEKLFF. CDR3 nucleotides: TGCGCCAGCAGTCGACAGTCCGCAACTAATGAAAAACTGTTTTTT. V gene TRBV10-2 combines with J gene TRBJ1-4, with D tentatively TRBD1 (5 bases). The V and J ends lost 5 bases and 0 bases respectively, with 10 bases between them. Looked up from germline, CDR1 is WSHSY and CDR2 is SAAADI. This CDR3 is 15 amino acids long.